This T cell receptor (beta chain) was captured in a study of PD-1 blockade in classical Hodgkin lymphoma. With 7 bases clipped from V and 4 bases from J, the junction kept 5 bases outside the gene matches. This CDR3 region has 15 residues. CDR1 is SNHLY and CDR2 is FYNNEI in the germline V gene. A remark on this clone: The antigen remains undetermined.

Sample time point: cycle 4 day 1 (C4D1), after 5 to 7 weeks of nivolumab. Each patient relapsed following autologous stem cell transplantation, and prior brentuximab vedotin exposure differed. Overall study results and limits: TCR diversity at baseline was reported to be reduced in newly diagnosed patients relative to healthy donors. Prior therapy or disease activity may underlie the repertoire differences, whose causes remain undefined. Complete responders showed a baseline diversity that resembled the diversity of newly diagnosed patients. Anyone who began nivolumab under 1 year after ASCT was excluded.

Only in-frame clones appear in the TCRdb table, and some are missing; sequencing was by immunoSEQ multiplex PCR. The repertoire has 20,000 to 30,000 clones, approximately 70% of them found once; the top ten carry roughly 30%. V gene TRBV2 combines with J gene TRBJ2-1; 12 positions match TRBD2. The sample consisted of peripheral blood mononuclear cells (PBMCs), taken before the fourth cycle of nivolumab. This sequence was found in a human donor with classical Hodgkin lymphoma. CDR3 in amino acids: CASTPSGGVYNEQFF. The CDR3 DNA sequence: TGTGCCAGCACCCCTAGCGGGGGGGTGTACAATGAGCAGTTCTTC. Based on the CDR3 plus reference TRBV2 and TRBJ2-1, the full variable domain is EPEVTQTPSHQVTQMGQEVILRCVPISNHLYFYWYRQILGQKVEFLVSFYNNEISEKSEIFDDQFSVERPDGSNFTLKIRSTKLEDSAMYFCASTPSGGVYNEQFFGPGTRLTVL.